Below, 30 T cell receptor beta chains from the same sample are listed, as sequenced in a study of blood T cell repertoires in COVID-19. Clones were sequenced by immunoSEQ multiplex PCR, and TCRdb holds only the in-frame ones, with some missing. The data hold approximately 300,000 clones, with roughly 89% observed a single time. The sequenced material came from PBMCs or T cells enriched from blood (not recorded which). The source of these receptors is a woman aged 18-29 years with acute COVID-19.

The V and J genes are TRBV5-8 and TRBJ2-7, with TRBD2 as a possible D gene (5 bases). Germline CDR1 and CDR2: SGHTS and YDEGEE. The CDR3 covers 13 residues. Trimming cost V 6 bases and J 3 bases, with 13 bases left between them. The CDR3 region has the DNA TGTGCCAGCACCGGCGGGTGGGTCTACGAGCAGTACTTC. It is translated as CASTGGWVYEQYF. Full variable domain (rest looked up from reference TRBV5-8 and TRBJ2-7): EAGVTQSPTHLIKTRGQQATLRCSPISGHTSVYWYQQALGLGLQFLLWYDEGEERNRGNFPPRFSGRQFPNYSSELNVNALELEDSALYLCASTGGWVYEQYFGPGTRLTVT.

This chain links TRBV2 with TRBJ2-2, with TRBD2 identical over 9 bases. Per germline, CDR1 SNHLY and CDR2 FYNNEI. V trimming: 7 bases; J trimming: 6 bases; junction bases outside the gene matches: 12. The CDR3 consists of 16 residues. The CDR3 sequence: CASTNAGLAVAGELFF. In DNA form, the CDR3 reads TGTGCCAGCACAAATGCGGGACTAGCCGTCGCCGGGGAGCTGTTTTTT.

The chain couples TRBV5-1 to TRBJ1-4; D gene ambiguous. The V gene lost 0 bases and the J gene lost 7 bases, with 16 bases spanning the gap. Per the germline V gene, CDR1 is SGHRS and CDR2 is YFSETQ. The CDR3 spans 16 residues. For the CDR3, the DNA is TGCGCCAGCAGCTTGGGAGAACGGACTGGTCTTGAAAAACTGTTTTTT. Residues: CASSLGERTGLEKLFF.

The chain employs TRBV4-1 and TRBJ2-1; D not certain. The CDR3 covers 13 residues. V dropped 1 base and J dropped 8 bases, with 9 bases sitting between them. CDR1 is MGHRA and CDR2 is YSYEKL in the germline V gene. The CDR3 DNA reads TGCGCCAGCAGCCAAGTAAAGGCGGATGAGCAGTTCTTC. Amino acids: CASSQVKADEQFF.

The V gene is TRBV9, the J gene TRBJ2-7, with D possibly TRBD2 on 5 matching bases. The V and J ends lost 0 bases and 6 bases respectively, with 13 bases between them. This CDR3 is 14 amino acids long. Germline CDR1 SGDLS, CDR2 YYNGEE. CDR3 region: CASSVGGQAGEQYF. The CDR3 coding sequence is TGTGCCAGCAGCGTAGGTGGTCAGGCGGGCGAGCAGTACTTC.

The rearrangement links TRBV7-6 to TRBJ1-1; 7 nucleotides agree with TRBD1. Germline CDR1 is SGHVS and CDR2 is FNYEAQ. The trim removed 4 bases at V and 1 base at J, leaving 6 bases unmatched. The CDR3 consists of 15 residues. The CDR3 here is CASSSTNRGNTEAFF. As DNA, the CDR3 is TGTGCCAGCAGCTCAACCAACAGGGGGAACACTGAAGCTTTCTTT.

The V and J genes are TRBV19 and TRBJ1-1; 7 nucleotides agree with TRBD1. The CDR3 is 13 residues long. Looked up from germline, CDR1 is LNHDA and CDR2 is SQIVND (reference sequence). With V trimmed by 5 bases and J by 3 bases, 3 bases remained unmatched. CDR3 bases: TGTGCCAGTAGTGTCGACAGGGACACTGAAGCTTTCTTT. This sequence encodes CASSVDRDTEAFF.

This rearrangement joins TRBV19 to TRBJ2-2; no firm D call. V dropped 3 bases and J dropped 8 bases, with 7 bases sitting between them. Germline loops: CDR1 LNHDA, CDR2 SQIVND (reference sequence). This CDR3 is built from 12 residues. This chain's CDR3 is CASSIARGELFF. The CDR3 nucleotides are TGTGCCAGTAGTATTGCGCGGGGGGAGCTGTTTTTT.

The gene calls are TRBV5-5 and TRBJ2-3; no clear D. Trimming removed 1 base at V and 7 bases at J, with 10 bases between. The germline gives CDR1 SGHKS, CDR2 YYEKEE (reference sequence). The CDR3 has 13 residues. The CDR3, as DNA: TGTGCCAGCAGCTTGATATCTAGAAATACGCAGTATTTT. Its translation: CASSLISRNTQYF.

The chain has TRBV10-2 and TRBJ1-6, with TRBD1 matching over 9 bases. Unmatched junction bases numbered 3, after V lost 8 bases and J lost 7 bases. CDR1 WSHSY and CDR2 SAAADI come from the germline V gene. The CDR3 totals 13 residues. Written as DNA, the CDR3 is TGCGCCAGCGTCGGACAGGGGAATTCACCCCTCCACTTT. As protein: CASVGQGNSPLHF.

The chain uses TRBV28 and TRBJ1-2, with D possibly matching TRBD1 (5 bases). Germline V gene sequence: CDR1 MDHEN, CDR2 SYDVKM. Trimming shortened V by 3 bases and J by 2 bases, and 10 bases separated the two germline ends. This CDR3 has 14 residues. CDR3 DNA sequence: TGTGCCAGCAGTTTTCAGCCAGGGAACTATGGCTACACCTTC. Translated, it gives CASSFQPGNYGYTF.

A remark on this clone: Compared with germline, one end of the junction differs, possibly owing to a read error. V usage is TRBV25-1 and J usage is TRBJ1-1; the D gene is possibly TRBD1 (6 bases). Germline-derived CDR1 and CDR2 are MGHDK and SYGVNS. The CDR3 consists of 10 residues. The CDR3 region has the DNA TGTGCCAGCAGTCTTAGGGACACCCAATTT. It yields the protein CASSLRDTQF. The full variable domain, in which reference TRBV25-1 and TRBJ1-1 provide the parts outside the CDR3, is EADIYQTPRYLVIGTGKKITLECSQTMGHDKMYWYQQDPGMELHLIHYSYGVNSTEKGDLSSESTVSRIRTEHFPLTLESARPSHTSQYLCASSLRDTQFGQGTRLTVV.

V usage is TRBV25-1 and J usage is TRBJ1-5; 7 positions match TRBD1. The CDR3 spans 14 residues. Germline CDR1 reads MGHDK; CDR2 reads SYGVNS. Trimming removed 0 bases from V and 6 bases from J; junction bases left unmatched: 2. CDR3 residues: CASSEYHRGQPQHF. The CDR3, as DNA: TGTGCCAGCAGTGAATATCACAGGGGTCAGCCCCAGCATTTT.

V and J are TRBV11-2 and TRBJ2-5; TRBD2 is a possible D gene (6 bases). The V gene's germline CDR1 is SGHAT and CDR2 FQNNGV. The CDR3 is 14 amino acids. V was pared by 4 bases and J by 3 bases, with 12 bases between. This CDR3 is CASSWGGGEETQYF. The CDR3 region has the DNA TGTGCCAGCAGCTGGGGAGGCGGAGAAGAGACCCAGTACTTC.

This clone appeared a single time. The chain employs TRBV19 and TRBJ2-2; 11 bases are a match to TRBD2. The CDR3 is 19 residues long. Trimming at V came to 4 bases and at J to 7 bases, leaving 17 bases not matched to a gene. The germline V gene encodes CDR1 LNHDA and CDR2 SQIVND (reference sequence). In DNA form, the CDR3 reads TGTGCCAGTAGTACCCCTCCGACTAGCGGGAATTTGGGGAGCGGGGAGCTGTTTTTT. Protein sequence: CASSTPPTSGNLGSGELFF.

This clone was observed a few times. CDR3 bases: TGTGCCAGCAGTCCCGGACAGGTTTTCTCTGGAAACACCATATATTTT. Protein sequence: CASSPGQVFSGNTIYF. The rearrangement joins TRBV28 to TRBJ1-3; 7 positions match TRBD1. Germline V gene lookup returns CDR1 MDHEN and CDR2 SYDVKM. V lost 5 bases to trimming and J lost 0 bases; unmatched junction nucleotides: 7. This CDR3 has 16 amino acids.

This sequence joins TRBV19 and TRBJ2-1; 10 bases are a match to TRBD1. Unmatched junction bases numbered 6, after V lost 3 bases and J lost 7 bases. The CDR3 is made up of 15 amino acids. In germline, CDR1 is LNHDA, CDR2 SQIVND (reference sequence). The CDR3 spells CASSMGTGVVNEQFF. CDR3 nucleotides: TGTGCCAGTAGTATGGGGACAGGGGTGGTTAATGAGCAGTTCTTC.

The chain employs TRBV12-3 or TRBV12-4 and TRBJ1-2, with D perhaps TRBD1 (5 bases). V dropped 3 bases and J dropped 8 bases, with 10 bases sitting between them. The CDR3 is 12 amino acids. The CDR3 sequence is CASSFGGSGYTF. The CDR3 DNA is TGTGCCAGCAGTTTCGGGGGTTCGGGCTACACCTTC.

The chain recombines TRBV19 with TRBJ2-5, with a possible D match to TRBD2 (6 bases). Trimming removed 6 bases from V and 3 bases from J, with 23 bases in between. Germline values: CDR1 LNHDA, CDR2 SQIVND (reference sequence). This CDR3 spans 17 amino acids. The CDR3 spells CASRSGRSGQGKETQYF. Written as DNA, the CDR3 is TGTGCCAGTAGATCTGGCCGTAGCGGTCAGGGAAAAGAGACCCAGTACTTC.

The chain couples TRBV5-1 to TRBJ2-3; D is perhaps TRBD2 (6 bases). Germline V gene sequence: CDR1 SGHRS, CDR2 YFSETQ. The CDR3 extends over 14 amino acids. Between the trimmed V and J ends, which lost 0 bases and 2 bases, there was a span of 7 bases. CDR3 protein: CASSLGEATDTQYF. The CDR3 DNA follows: TGCGCCAGCAGCTTGGGGGAGGCCACAGATACGCAGTATTTT.

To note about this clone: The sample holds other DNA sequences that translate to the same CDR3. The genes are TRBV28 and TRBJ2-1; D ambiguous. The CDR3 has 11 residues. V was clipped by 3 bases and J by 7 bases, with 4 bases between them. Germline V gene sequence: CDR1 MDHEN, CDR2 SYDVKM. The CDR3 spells CASSFRNEQFF. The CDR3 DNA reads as TGTGCCAGCAGTTTCAGGAATGAGCAGTTCTTC.

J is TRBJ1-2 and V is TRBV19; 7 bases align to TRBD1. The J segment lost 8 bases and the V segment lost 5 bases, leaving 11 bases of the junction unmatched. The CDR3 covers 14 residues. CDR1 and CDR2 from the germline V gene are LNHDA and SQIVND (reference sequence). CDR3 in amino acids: CASSYRDRASGYTF. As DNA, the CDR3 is TGTGCCAGTAGTTATAGAGACAGGGCGTCCGGCTACACCTTC.

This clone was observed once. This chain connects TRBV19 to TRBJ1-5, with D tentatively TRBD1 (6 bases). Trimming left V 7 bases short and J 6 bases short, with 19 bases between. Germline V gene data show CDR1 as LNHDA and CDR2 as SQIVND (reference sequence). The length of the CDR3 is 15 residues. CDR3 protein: CASTRGQQDGQPQHF. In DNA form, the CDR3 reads TGTGCCAGTACCAGAGGACAGCAAGACGGTCAGCCCCAGCATTTT.

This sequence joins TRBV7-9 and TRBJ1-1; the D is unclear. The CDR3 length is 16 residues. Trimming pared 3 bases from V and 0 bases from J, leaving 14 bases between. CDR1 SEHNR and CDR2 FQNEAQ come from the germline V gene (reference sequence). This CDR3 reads CASSFLSGGLNTEAFF. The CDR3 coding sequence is TGTGCCAGCAGCTTTTTGTCTGGCGGTCTGAACACTGAAGCTTTCTTT.

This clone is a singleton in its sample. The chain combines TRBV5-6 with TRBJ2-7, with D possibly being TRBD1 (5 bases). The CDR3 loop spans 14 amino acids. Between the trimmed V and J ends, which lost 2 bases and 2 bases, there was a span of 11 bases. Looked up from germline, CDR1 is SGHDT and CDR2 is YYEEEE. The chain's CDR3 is CASSFWGVAYEQYF. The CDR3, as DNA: TGTGCCAGCAGCTTCTGGGGCGTAGCCTACGAGCAGTACTTC.

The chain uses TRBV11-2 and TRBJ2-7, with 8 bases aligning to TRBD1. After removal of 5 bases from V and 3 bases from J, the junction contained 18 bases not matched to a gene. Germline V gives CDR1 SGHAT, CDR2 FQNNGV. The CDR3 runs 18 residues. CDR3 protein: CASSRIKVEDREFYEQYF. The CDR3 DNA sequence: TGTGCCAGCAGCCGCATAAAAGTCGAGGACAGGGAATTCTACGAGCAGTACTTC.

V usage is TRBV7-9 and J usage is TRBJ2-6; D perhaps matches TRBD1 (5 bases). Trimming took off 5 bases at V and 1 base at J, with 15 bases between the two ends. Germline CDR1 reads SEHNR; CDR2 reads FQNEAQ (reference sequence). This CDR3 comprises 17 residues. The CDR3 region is CASSVAGYSSGANVLTF. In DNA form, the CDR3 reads TGTGCCAGCAGCGTGGCAGGGTACTCGTCTGGGGCCAACGTCCTGACTTTC.

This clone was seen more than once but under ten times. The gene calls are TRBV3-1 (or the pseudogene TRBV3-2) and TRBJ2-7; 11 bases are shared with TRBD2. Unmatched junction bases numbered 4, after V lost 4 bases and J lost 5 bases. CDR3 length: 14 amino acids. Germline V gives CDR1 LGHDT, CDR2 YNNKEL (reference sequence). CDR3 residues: CASSPPGLADEQYF. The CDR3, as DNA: TGTGCCAGCAGCCCGCCGGGACTAGCGGACGAGCAGTACTTC.

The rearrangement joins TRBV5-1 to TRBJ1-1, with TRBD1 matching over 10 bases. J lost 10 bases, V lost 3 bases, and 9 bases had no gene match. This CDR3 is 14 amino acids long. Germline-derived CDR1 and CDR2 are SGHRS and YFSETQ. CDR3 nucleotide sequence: TGCGCCAGCAGCTCCCGGGACAGGGGACCCCGAGCTTTCTTT. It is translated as CASSSRDRGPRAFF. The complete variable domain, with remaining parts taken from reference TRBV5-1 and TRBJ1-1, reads KAGVTQTPRYLIKTRGQQVTLSCSPISGHRSVSWYQQTPGQGLQFLFEYFSETQRNKGNFPGRFSGRQFSNSRSEMNVSTLELGDSALYLCASSSRDRGPRAFFGQGTRLTVV.

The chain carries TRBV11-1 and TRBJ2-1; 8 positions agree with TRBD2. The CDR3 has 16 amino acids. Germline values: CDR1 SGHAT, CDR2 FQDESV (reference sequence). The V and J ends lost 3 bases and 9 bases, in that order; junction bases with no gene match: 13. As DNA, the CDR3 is TGTGCCAGCAGCTTCTTATCGGTAGCGGGAACAGTTGAGCAGTTCTTC. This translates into CASSFLSVAGTVEQFF.